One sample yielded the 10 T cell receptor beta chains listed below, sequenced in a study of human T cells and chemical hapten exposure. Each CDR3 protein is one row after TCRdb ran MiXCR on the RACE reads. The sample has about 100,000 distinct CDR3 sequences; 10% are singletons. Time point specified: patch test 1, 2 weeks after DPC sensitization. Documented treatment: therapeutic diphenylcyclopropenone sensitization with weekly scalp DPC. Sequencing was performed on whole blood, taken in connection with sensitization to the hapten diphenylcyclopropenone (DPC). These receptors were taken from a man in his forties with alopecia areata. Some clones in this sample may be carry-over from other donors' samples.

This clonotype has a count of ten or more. The CDR3 sequence is CASSPVAKGGEQYV. Here the CDR3 DNA reads TGTGCCAGCTCACCGGTGGCCAAAGGGGGTGAGCAGTACGTC. This chain links TRBV18 with TRBJ2-7; TRBD1 is a possible D gene (6 bases). V shed 3 bases and J shed 7 bases, with 16 bases lying between them. The germline CDR1 and CDR2 sequences are KGHSH and LQKENI. The CDR3 covers 14 residues.

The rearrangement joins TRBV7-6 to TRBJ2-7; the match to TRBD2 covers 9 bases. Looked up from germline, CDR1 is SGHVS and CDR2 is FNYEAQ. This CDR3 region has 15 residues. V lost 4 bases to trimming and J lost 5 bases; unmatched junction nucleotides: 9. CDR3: CASSSIAGDTHEQYV. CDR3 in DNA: TGTGCCAGCAGCTCCATAGCGGGAGATACCCACGAGCAGTACGTC.

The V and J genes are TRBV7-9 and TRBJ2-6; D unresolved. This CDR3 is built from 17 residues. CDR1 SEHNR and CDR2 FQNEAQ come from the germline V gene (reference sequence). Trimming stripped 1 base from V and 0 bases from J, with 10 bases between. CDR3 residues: CASSLVPAFSGANVLTF. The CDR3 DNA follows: TGTGCCAGCAGCTTAGTTCCAGCATTCTCTGGGGCCAACGTCCTGACTTTC.

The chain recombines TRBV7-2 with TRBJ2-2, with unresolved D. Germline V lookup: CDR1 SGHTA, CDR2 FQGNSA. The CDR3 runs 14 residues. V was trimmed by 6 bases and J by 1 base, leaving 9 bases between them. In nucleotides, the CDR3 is TGTGCCAGCAGTTCCCAGCGGAACACCGGGGAGCTGTTTTTT. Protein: CASSSQRNTGELFF. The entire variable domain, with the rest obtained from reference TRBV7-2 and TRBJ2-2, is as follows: GAGVSQSPSNKVTEKGKDVELRCDPISGHTALYWYRQSLGQGLEFLIYFQGNSAPDKSGLPSDRFSAERTGGSVSTLTIQRTQQEDSAVYLCASSSQRNTGELFFGEGSRLTVL.

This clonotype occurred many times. The CDR3 spells CASSLLIGRDLAGYTF. For the CDR3, the DNA is TGTGCCAGCAGTTTACTCATTGGCAGGGATCTAGCCGGCTACACCTTC. The rearrangement links TRBV27 to TRBJ1-2; perhaps TRBD1 as D (5 bases). The CDR3 length is 16 residues. CDR1 is MNHEY, CDR2 SMNVEV, per germline (reference sequence). Trimming left V 2 bases short and J 8 bases short, with 21 bases between.

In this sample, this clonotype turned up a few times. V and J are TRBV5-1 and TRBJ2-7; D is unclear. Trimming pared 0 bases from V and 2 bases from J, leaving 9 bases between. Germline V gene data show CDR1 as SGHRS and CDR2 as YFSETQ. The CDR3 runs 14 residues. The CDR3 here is CASSLEVRAYEQYF. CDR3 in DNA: TGCGCCAGCAGCTTGGAGGTCAGAGCCTACGAGCAGTACTTC.

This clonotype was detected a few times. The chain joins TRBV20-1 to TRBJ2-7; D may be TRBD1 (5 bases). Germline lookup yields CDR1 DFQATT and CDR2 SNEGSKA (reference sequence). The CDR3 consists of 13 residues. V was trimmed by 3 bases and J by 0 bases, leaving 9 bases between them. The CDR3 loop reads CSASGDSSYEQYF. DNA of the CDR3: TGCAGTGCTAGTGGAGACAGCTCCTACGAGCAGTACTTC.

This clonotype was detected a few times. The CDR3: CASSQEVGRLGEQFF. The DNA of the CDR3 is TGTGCCAGCAGCCAAGAGGTTGGGAGGTTAGGTGAGCAGTTCTTC. The chain has TRBV14 and TRBJ2-1, with a weak D call TRBD2 (6 bases). This CDR3 spans 15 amino acids. Germline CDR1 SGHDN, CDR2 FVKESK. The V and J ends lost 0 bases and 9 bases respectively, with 15 bases between them.

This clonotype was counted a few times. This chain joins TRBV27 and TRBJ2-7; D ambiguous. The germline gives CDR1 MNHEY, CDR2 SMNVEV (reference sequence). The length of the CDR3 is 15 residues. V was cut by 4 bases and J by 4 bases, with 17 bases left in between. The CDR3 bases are TGTGCCAGCAGTTCCCGAACGAGTGCGCTTTACGAGCAGTACTTC. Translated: CASSSRTSALYEQYF.

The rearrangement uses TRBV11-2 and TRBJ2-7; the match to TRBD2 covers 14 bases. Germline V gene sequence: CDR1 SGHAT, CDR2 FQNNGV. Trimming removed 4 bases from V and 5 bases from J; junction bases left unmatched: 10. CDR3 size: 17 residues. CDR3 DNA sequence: TGTGCCAGCAGCTCGACTAGCGGGAGGGCCCGGACCCACGAGCAGTACTTC. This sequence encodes CASSSTSGRARTHEQYF.